This T cell receptor (beta chain) was observed in a study of long-term antiretroviral therapy in people with HIV. Clinicians in the United States treated all participants with HIV. The samples, holding roughly 1-11 million cryopreserved PBMC, were thawed before DNA extraction was carried out. This CDR3 spans 15 amino acids. Germline V gene lookup returns CDR1 KGHSH and CDR2 LQKENI. Trimming cost V 2 bases and J 2 bases; bases outside gene matches: 3. The study's findings and limits: Patients on ART gained diversity, which nonetheless stayed below transplant donor controls. Compared with controls, HIV repertoires showed narrower CDR3 length ranges.

Survey-level immunoSEQ v3.0 assays were run. Produced via immunoSEQ multiplex PCR; TCRdb's table is partial and in-frame only. The sample lists about 10,000 clones, roughly 89% occurring once. Comments on this clone: The antigen is not known.

The sequence was collected from a man aged 30 to 39 with HIV. The sample here was unsorted PBMCs, taken 0.3 years before starting antiretroviral therapy. The chain uses TRBV18 and TRBJ2-7, with TRBD2 matching 10 bases. This CDR3 reads CASSPRTSGTYEQYF. CDR3 DNA: TGTGCCAGCTCACCAAGGACTAGCGGAACCTACGAGCAGTACTTC.